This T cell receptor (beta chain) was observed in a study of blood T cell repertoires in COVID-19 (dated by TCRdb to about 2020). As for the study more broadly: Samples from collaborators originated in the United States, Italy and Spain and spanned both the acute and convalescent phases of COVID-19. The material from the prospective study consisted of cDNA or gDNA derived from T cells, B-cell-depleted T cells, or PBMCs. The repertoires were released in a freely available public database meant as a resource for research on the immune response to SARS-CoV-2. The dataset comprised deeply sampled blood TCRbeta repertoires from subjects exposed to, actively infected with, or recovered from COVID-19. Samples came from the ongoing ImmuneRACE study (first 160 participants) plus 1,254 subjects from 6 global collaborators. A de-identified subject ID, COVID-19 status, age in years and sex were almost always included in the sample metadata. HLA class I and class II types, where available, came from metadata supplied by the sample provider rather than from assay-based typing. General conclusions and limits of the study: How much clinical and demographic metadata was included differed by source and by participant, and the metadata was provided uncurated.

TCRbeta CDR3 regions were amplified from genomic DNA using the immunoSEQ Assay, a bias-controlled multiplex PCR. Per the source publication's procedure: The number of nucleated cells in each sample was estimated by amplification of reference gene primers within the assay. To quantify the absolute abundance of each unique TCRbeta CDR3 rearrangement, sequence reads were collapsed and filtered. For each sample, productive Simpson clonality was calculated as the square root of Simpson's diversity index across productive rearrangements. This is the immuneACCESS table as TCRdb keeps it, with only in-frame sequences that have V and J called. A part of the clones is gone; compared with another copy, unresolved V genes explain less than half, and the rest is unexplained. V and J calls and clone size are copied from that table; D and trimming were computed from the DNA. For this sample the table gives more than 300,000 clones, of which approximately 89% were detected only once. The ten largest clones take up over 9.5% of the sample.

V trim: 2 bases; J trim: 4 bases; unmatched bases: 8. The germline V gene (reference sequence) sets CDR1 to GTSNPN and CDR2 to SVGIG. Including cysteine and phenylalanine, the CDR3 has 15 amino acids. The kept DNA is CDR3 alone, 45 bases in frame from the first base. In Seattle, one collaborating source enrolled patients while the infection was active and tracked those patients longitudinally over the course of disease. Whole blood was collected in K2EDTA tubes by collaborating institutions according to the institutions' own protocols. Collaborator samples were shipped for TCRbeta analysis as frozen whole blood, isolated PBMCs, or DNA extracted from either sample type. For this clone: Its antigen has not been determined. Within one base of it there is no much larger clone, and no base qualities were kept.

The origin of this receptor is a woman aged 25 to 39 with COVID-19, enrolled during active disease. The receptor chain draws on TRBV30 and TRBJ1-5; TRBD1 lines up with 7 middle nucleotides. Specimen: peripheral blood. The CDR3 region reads CAWSNFGTANQPQHF. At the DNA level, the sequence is TGTGCCTGGAGTAACTTCGGGACAGCTAATCAGCCCCAGCATTTT. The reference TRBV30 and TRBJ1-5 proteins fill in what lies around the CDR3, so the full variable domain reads SQTIHQWPATLVQPVGSPLSLECTVEGTSNPNLYWYRQAAGRGLQLLFYSVGIGQISSEVPQNLSASRPQDRQFILSSKKLLLSDSGFYLCAWSNFGTANQPQHFGDGTRLSIL.